The clone carrying this TCR beta chain was observed once. A much larger clone lies one base from this, so it may be a read error. The record originates from a study of kidney transplant recipient with SARS-CoV-2 infection. CDR3 length equals 15 residues. The germline V gene encodes CDR1 MGHRA and CDR2 YSYEKL. Via MiXCR, TCRdb re-called the reads, giving one row per CDR3 protein. The data show 250,000 or so distinct CDR3 sequences, around 26% seen once. The sequences come from a blood sample, collected at baseline and on roughly day 110 from a kidney transplant recipient. The receptor's source is a male patient between 25 and 40 years old who had COVID-19 and was a kidney transplant recipient. Some T cells may possibly be graft donor cells. V and J are TRBV4-1 and TRBJ2-7; 7 nucleotides line up with TRBD1. The CDR3 region has the DNA TGCACCAGCAGCCGGACAGGTCTCAGCTCCTACGAGCAGTACTTC. Its protein is CTSSRTGLSSYEQYF.